The TCR beta chain under discussion was sequenced for a study of beta chain features in type 1 diabetes. Findings of the study overall: Junctions at VDJ sites from type 1 diabetes patients had fewer insertions and more deletions. Within each of all four CD4+ subsets, Type 1 diabetes patients had TCRB CDR3s that were moderately but significantly shorter. A closer apparent resemblance between naive, central memory and Treg TCRB repertoires was seen in patients than in healthy donors.

A few counts support this clone. Its target is unknown. Sorting with CD45RO/CCR7/CD25/CD127/CD95/CD27 yielded naive, central memory, regulatory and stem-like memory CD4+ cells. Purity (above 98%) was reached by all sorted populations. The V end was cut by 3 bases, the J end by 1 base, with 9 bases between. CDR3 length: 15 residues. CDR1 is SGHDN, CDR2 FVKESK, per germline. Investigators reverse transcribed all isolated RNA, so they sequenced expressed TCRB transcripts. The assay was immunoSEQ multiplex PCR, and TCRdb's table has in-frame clones only and misses some. Of about 400,000 clones in the sample, roughly an eighth were seen once.

This clonotype was sampled from a woman under 30 with type 1 diabetes. The chain couples TRBV14 to TRBJ2-2; D ambiguous. Sequenced sample: naive CD4+ T cells from blood. CDR3 loop: CASSQKIENTGELFF. CDR3 sequence (DNA): TGTGCCAGCAGCCAGAAAATAGAGAACACCGGGGAGCTGTTTTTT.